Presented here are 21 T cell receptor beta chains from one specimen sequenced in a study of T cells in Graves' hyperthyroidism and ophthalmopathy. Using RNA transcripts as the source, TCR beta CDR3 regions were amplified. The primer set for the first-round RT-PCR of the TCR CDR3 was HTBI. In TCRdb, the multiplex PCR reads were re-called with MiXCR into one record per CDR3 protein. The sample lists about 49,000 distinct CDR3 sequences, roughly half occurring once. Sequencing was performed on peripheral blood or thyroid tissue (not recorded which). Every receptor here comes from a young man with Graves' hyperthyroidism.

Many counts were recorded for this clonotype. The chain has TRBV29-1 and TRBJ1-4; 7 bases line up with TRBD1. J gave up 0 bases and V 4 bases, and 8 bases lay outside the gene matches. The CDR3 totals 16 residues. CDR1 and CDR2 from the germline V gene are SQVTM and ANQGSEA. CDR3 DNA sequence: TGCAGCGTTGCGAAAGGGGGCGTAGCAACTAATGAAAAACTGTTTTTT. Its protein product is CSVAKGGVATNEKLFF.

The chain is built from TRBV10-3 and TRBJ1-5, with D uncertain. The CDR3 totals 12 residues. Germline V lookup: CDR1 ENHRY, CDR2 SYGVKD. V lost 0 bases and J 3 bases, leaving 0 bases between the germline ends. CDR3 DNA sequence: TGTGCCATCAGTGAGTCCAATCAGCCCCAGCATTTT. The encoded protein is CAISESNQPQHF.

Notes on this clonotype: The germline gene is not matched at one end of the junction; a read error may be the cause. The chain links TRBV5-1 to TRBJ2-5; 13 bases agree with TRBD2. Germline CDR1 and CDR2: SGHRS and YFSETQ. This CDR3 contains 15 residues. The CDR3 reads CVSSAGLAGRESQYF. The CDR3, as DNA: TGTGTCAGCAGCGCGGGACTAGCGGGACGGGAGTCCCAGTACTTC.

As to this clonotype: This may be a read error: a much more frequent sequence differs by one nucleotide. V is TRBV5-1 and J is TRBJ2-3; D not resolved. Germline CDR1 SGHRS, CDR2 YFSETQ. This CDR3 comprises 14 residues. The CDR3 reads CASSLVGVTDTQCF. CDR3 DNA: TGCGCCAGCAGCTTGGTCGGAGTCACAGATACGCAGTGTTTT.

The V gene is TRBV2, the J gene TRBJ2-7; D uncertain. The CDR3 runs to 11 residues. With 2 bases removed from V and 4 bases from J, the gap between germline ends came to 3 bases. From germline, CDR1 is SNHLY and CDR2 FYNNEI. The CDR3 sequence: CASSERYEQYF. In nucleotides, the CDR3 is TGTGCCAGCAGTGAACGATACGAGCAGTACTTC.

This clonotype was counted many times. This chain joins TRBV7-2 and TRBJ2-5; 13 bases agree with TRBD2. V lost 5 bases to trimming and J lost 6 bases; unmatched junction nucleotides: 12. The germline CDR1 and CDR2 sequences are SGHTA and FQGNSA. The CDR3 length is 17 residues. CDR3 region: CASSQRGWTSGGKTQYF. The CDR3 region has the DNA TGTGCCAGCAGCCAGAGGGGGTGGACTAGCGGGGGAAAGACCCAGTACTTC.

At least ten counts were recorded for this clonotype. The chain couples TRBV27 to TRBJ1-2; possible D gene TRBD1, 5 bases. Per the germline V gene, CDR1 is MNHEY and CDR2 is SMNVEV (reference sequence). V gave up 9 bases and J gave up 2 bases, with 10 bases separating them. The CDR3 sequence is 12 residues long. CDR3 coding DNA: TGTGCCAGTAAGGGACTGAACTATGGCTACACCTTC. Its translation is CASKGLNYGYTF.

The J gene is TRBJ2-5, the V gene TRBV20-1, with 15 bases lining up with TRBD2. The V and J ends lost 7 bases and 5 bases, in that order; junction bases with no gene match: 8. Germline V gene data show CDR1 as DFQATT and CDR2 as SNEGSKA (reference sequence). The length of the CDR3 is 15 residues. CDR3 nucleotides: TGCAGTGTGCGGACTAGCGGGAGGGCCGTTGAGACCCAGTACTTC. Protein product: CSVRTSGRAVETQYF.

The V and J genes are TRBV10-3 and TRBJ2-2; D unclear. This CDR3 is built from 12 residues. The germline V gene encodes CDR1 ENHRY and CDR2 SYGVKD. The V gene lost 8 bases and the J gene lost 4 bases, with 8 bases spanning the gap. As DNA, the CDR3 is TGTGCCATCCTTTCAGTCACCGGGGAGCTGTTTTTT. Encoded protein: CAILSVTGELFF.

At least ten counts were recorded for this clonotype. J is TRBJ1-5 and V is TRBV7-2; D uncertain. The CDR3 totals 15 residues. CDR1 is SGHTA, CDR2 FQGNSA, per germline. V lost 1 base and J lost 6, with 13 bases in between. CDR3 region: CASSLERGGSQPQHF. The CDR3 bases are TGTGCCAGCAGCTTAGAACGAGGCGGGAGTCAGCCCCAGCATTTT.

The chain has TRBV7-8 and TRBJ1-6; the D is unclear. V lost 3 bases, J lost 9 bases, and 6 bases lay in between. Germline V gene data show CDR1 as SGHVS and CDR2 as FQNEAQ. The CDR3 is made up of 12 amino acids. The DNA for the CDR3 is TGTGCCAGCAGCTTCGAGGTTTCACCCCTCCACTTT. It yields the protein CASSFEVSPLHF. The entire variable domain, with the rest obtained from reference TRBV7-8 and TRBJ1-6, is as follows: GAGVSQSPRYKVAKRGQDVALRCDPISGHVSLFWYQQALGQGPEFLTYFQNEAQLDKSGLPSDRFFAERPEGSVSTLKIQRTQQEDSAVYLCASSFEVSPLHFGNGTRLTVT.

V is TRBV7-6 and J is TRBJ1-1; D remains unclear. Trimming removed 5 bases from V and 0 bases from J, with 13 bases in between. Looked up from germline, CDR1 is SGHVS and CDR2 is FNYEAQ. The length of the CDR3 is 15 residues. The CDR3 region has the DNA TGTGCCAGCAGCCCAATGACCGACATGAACACTGAAGCTTTCTTT. It translates to CASSPMTDMNTEAFF.

The chain uses TRBV10-3 and TRBJ1-2, with D hard to call. CDR1 and CDR2 from the germline V gene are ENHRY and SYGVKD. With 3 bases removed from V and 5 bases from J, the gap between germline ends came to 13 bases. The CDR3 totals 14 residues. The chain's CDR3 is CAISDPDGKYGYTF. CDR3 bases: TGTGCCATCAGTGACCCCGACGGGAAATATGGCTACACCTTC.

The V and J genes are TRBV20-1 and TRBJ2-5; maybe TRBD2 (6 bases). CDR1 and CDR2 (germline): DFQATT, SNEGSKA (reference sequence). The V end lost 7 bases, the J end lost 2 bases, and 14 bases lay between the germline ends. CDR3 length: 13 residues. Here the CDR3 reads CSGWLARQETQYF. The CDR3 region has the DNA TGCAGTGGATGGCTAGCGCGACAAGAGACCCAGTACTTC.

This chain joins TRBV7-2 and TRBJ2-7; TRBD1 or TRBD2 may be the D gene (5 bases each). V was clipped by 11 bases and J by 5 bases, with 16 bases between them. Germline V CDR1 and CDR2: SGHTA, FQGNSA. This CDR3 spans 12 amino acids. The CDR3 coding sequence is TGTGCCTGGAGTGTGGGGGAGCACGAGCAGTACTTC. It translates to CAWSVGEHEQYF.

The table lists this clonotype with many counts. This rearrangement joins TRBV11-2 to TRBJ2-3; D is possibly TRBD2 (6 bases). Trimming took off 5 bases at V and 0 bases at J, with 15 bases between the two ends. Germline V gives CDR1 SGHAT, CDR2 FQNNGV. This CDR3 is 16 amino acids long. For the CDR3, the DNA is TGTGCCAGCAGCCCCGGGGTAGCGGCTAGCACAGATACGCAGTATTTT. Translating it yields CASSPGVAASTDTQYF.

V usage is TRBV15 and J usage is TRBJ1-6; D remains ambiguous. The CDR3 contains 12 residues. The ends were cut back, 0 bases at V and 14 bases at J, with 8 bases in the middle. CDR1 is LNHNV, CDR2 YYDKDF, per germline (reference sequence). CDR3 sequence (DNA): TGTGCCACCAGCAGAGATTCGCAATCCCTCCACTTT. It specifies CATSRDSQSLHF. Using reference TRBV15 and TRBJ1-6 for the parts outside the CDR3, the full variable domain is DAMVIQNPRYQVTQFGKPVTLSCSQTLNHNVMYWYQQKSSQAPKLLFHYYDKDFNNEADTPDNFQSRRPNTSFCFLDIRSPGLGDTAMYLCATSRDSQSLHFGNGTRLTVT.

This clonotype was seen once. The chain uses TRBV14 and TRBJ2-7, with D perhaps matching TRBD2 (5 bases). Looked up from germline, CDR1 is SGHDN and CDR2 is FVKESK. The CDR3 sequence is 15 residues long. V was pared by 4 bases and J by 3 bases, with 16 bases between. CDR3 region: CASSPAGLALYEQYF. The CDR3 DNA is TGTGCCAGCAGCCCCGCCGGGCTAGCCCTCTACGAGCAGTACTTC.

This clonotype is medium-sized within its sample. The chain combines TRBV25-1 with TRBJ1-1, with D possibly being TRBD1 (6 bases). This CDR3 contains 13 residues. V was cut by 5 bases and J by 4 bases, with 11 bases left in between. Germline loops: CDR1 MGHDK, CDR2 SYGVNS. For the CDR3, the DNA is TGTGCCAGCAGTACACAGGGTGGCACTGAAGCTTTCTTT. This sequence encodes CASSTQGGTEAFF.

V gene TRBV2 combines with J gene TRBJ2-1; 8 positions match TRBD2. This CDR3 is built from 17 residues. The V segment lost 5 bases and the J segment 8 bases; nucleotides outside the gene matches: 17. In germline, CDR1 is SNHLY, CDR2 FYNNEI. In nucleotides, the CDR3 is TGTGCCAGCAGTCCCGAGAGGGGCGGGAGGAATTTTGATGAGCAGTTCTTC. It is translated as CASSPERGGRNFDEQFF.

The V call is TRBV7-9, the J call TRBJ2-7; 9 bases are shared with TRBD1. Unmatched junction bases numbered 13, after V lost 5 bases and J lost 2 bases. CDR1 SEHNR and CDR2 FQNEAQ come from the germline V gene (reference sequence). The CDR3 consists of 17 residues. The CDR3 loop reads CASSHEHWTGAAYEQYF. CDR3 sequence (DNA): TGTGCCAGCAGCCACGAACACTGGACAGGGGCAGCCTACGAGCAGTACTTC. Variable domain in full (rest from reference TRBV7-9 and TRBJ2-7): DTGVSQNPRHKITKRGQNVTFRCDPISEHNRLYWYRQTLGQGPEFLTYFQNEAQLEKSRLLSDRFSAERPKGSFSTLEIQRTEQGDSAMYLCASSHEHWTGAAYEQYFGPGTRLTVT.